This TCR beta chain originates from a study of blood T cell repertoires in COVID-19. Per the original data handling: It was from reference gene primer amplification that nucleated cell counts were estimated. Some clones are missing from TCRdb's copy, which holds only in-frame ones; the method was immunoSEQ multiplex PCR. V, J and clone size were drawn from that table, and D and trimming were deduced from the DNA. Among around 110,000 clones listed, around nine tenths were seen once. The CDR3 contains 14 residues. Germline loops: CDR1 MNHEY, CDR2 SVGAGI. V lost 7 bases and J lost 6; bases outside the gene matches: 8.

This TCR came from a man between 35 and 55 years old with acute or convalescent COVID-19. Sequencing was done on a sample of peripheral blood. This chain joins TRBV6-5 and TRBJ2-1; TRBD1 agrees at 8 bases. As DNA, the CDR3 is TGTGCCAGCATGTCGGACAGGGTGGGCAATGAGCAGTTCTTC. This encodes CASMSDRVGNEQFF.